Listed below are T cell receptor beta chains from one sample, sequenced in a study of blood T cell repertoires in COVID-19. TCRdb's table, derived via immunoSEQ multiplex PCR, lists solely in-frame clones and lacks some. The data hold 150,000 to 200,000 clones, with approximately 90% observed a single time. The source material was peripheral blood. All receptors come from a man aged 50-59 years with acute or convalescent COVID-19. CDR3s include the opening cysteine and the closing phenylalanine or tryptophan. A D gene is named only where the DNA matches it firmly.

>TRBJ2-1|TRBV3-1/TRBV3-2|-
CASSPGFSGTNNEQFF
>TRBJ2-3|TRBV24-1|TRBD2
CATSGGGRSTDTQYF
>TRBJ2-5|TRBV11-1|-
CASSANGGFQETQYF
>TRBJ2-7|TRBV30|TRBD1
CARRGTGYHEQYF
>TRBJ2-7|TRBV6-5|TRBD2
CASSYSFGGVYEQYF
>TRBJ1-1|TRBV27|-
CASSLSRGGRMNTEAFF
>TRBJ2-7|TRBV5-1|TRBD2
CASSWSGSRDEQYF
>TRBJ2-2|TRBV7-6|-
CAARDTSATGELFF
>TRBJ2-5|TRBV7-6|TRBD2
CASSLRAGREDQETQYF
>TRBJ2-1|TRBV27|TRBD2
CASSLETRLAGYNEQFF
>TRBJ2-1|TRBV7-2|TRBD2
CASSPWGTSGGPQIEQFF
>TRBJ2-1|TRBV5-1|-
CASSLGGRDGDEQFF
>TRBJ2-1|TRBV7-2|TRBD2
CASSLLTSGYNEQFF
>TRBJ1-2|TRBV29-1|TRBD1
CSALNRGQGNGYTF
>TRBJ2-2|TRBV10-3|-
CAISEQTRPISFRVRAGELFF
>TRBJ1-6|TRBV7-9|-
CASSLVGGYSPLHF
>TRBJ2-5|TRBV7-3|-
CASSSQGYQETQYF
>TRBJ2-1|TRBV28|TRBD2
CASRLAGGHEQFF
>TRBJ1-5|TRBV28|-
CASSLSGASKPQHF
>TRBJ1-1|TRBV6-2/TRBV6-3|-
CASSSTDRTREAFF
>TRBJ2-5|TRBV10-3|TRBD2
CAISGGTSGGPIQETQYF
>TRBJ1-1|TRBV7-8|-
CASSAELNTEAFF
>TRBJ1-5|TRBV10-3|-
CAISAELNQPQHF
>TRBJ2-7|TRBV10-3|-
CAISERAYEQYF
>TRBJ2-6|TRBV7-2|-
CASSLIFGLATGANVLTF
>TRBJ2-1|TRBV27|TRBD2
CASSSASGWSEGFNEQFF
>TRBJ2-5|TRBV4-3|-
CASSQPGQETQYF
>TRBJ1-2|TRBV28|TRBD1
CASSLAGTGGDGYTF
>TRBJ1-5|TRBV12-3/TRBV12-4|-
CASNTGFAQPQHF
>TRBJ1-5|TRBV27|TRBD1
CASSYTQGGQPQHF
>TRBJ1-1|TRBV29-1|-
CSVEGVVGADTEAFF
>TRBJ2-3|TRBV28|-
CASSLASTATQYF
>TRBJ2-2|TRBV5-6|TRBD2
CASSLGLAGGPTGELFF
>TRBJ2-7|TRBV27|TRBD2
CASRPTSGRGEQYF
>TRBJ2-1|TRBV20-1|TRBD1
CSASDDRGVWDEQFF
>TRBJ2-6|TRBV2|-
CASSLGANVLTF
>TRBJ1-2|TRBV10-3|TRBD1
CAISGPGGSGYTF
>TRBJ1-4|TRBV10-1|TRBD1
CASRRTGGTTDNEKLFF
>TRBJ2-4|TRBV19|TRBD2
CASSIPSGVAKNIQYF
>TRBJ2-3|TRBV13|TRBD2
CASSLRTSGRPSTDTQYF